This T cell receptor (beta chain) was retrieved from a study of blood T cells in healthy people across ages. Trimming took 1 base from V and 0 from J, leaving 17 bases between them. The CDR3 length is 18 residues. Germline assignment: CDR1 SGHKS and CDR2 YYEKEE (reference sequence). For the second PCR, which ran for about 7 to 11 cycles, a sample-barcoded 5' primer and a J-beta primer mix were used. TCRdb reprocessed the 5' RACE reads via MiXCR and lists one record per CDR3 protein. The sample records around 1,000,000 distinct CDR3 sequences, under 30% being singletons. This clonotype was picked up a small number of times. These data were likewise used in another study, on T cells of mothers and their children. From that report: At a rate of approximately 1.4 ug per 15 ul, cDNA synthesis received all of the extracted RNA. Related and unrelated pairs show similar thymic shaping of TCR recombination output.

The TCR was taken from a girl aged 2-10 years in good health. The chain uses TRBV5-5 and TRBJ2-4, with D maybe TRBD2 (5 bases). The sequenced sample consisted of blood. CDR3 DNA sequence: TGTGCCAGCAGCTTGCCGGACTCATATTTACTAGCCAAAAACATTCAGTACTTC. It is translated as CASSLPDSYLLAKNIQYF.